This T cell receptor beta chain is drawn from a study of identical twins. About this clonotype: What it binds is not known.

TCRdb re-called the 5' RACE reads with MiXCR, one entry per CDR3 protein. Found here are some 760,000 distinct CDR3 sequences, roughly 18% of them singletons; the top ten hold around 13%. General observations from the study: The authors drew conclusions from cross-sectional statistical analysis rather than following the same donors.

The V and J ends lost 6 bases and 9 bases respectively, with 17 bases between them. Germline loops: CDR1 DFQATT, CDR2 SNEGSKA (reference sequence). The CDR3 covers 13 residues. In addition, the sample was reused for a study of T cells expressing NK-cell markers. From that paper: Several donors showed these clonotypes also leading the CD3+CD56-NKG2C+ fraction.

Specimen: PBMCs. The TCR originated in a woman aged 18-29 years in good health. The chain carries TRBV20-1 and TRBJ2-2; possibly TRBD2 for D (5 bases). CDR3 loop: CSATGVSSRELFF. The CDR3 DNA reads TGCAGTGCCACCGGGGTTTCAAGTAGGGAGCTGTTTTTT.